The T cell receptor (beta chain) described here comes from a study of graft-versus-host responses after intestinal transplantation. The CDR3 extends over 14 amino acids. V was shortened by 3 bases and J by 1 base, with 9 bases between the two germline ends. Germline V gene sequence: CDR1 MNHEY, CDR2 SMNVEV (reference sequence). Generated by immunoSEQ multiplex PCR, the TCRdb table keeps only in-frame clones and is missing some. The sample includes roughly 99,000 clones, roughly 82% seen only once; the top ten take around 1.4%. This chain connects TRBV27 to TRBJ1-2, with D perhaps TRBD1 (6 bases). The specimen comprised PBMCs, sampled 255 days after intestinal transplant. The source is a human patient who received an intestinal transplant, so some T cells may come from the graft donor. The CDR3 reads CASSLEGGNYGYTF. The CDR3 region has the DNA TGTGCCAGCAGTTTGGAAGGGGGTAACTATGGCTACACCTTC.